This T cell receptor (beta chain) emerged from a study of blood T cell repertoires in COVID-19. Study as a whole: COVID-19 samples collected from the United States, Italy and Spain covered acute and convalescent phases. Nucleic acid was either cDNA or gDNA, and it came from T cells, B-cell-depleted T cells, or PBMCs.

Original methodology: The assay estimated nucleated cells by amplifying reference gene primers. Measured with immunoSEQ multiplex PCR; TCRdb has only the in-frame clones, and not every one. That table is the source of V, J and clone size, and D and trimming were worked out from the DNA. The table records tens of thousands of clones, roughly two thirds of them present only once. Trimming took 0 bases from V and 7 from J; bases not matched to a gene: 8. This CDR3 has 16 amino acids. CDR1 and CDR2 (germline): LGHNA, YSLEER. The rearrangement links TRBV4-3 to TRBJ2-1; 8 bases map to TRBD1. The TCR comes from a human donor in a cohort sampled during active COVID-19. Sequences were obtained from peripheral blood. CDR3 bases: TGCGCCAGCAGCCAAGACGTCCGGACAGGGTCTAATGAGCAGTTCTTC. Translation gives CASSQDVRTGSNEQFF.